This entry features one T cell receptor (beta chain) sequence. The V and J ends lost 5 bases and 1 base respectively, with 11 bases between them. Germline V gene data show CDR1 as MNHEY and CDR2 as SMNVEV (reference sequence). The CDR3 has 15 amino acids. The data are from a study of blood T cell repertoires in COVID-19. The method was immunoSEQ multiplex PCR; TCRdb's version includes in-frame clones alone and lacks a portion of them. The sample records under 300,000 clones, 90% to 95% being singletons. The genes are TRBV27 and TRBJ1-4; D unclear. This sequence originates from a human donor in a cohort exposed to, infected with or recovered from COVID-19 (not recorded which). The donor label of this sample is uncertain. The sequenced sample was PBMCs or T cells enriched from blood (not recorded which). The DNA for the CDR3 is TGTGCCAGCAGTCGCCAAGAGGGAACTAATGAAAAACTGTTTTTT. Protein: CASSRQEGTNEKLFF.